This T cell receptor beta chain was retrieved from a study of cytotoxic CD8 clonotypes in ibrutinib-treated CLL. Study observations and caveats: Public clonotypes were seen rarely and were contracted or stable on treatment. Higher circulating CD8+ T-cell counts strongly accompanied higher baseline clonality, above age-matched healthy donors.

Libraries were prepared by immunoSEQ multiplex PCR; TCRdb keeps only in-frame clonotypes and omits some of them. The sample lists 160,000 or so clones, under 90% occurring once. As regards this clone: Its antigen remains unknown.

V lost 7 bases and J lost 1, with 4 bases in between. This CDR3 has 11 residues. Germline V gene data show CDR1 as MNHEY and CDR2 as SMNVEV (reference sequence). This TCR was sampled from a human donor with chronic lymphocytic leukemia. The chain is built from TRBV27 and TRBJ1-1; D ambiguous. This specimen consisted of PBMCs, obtained after 24 months of ibrutinib treatment. For the CDR3, the DNA is TGTGCCAGCAAAGGGAACACTGAAGCTTTCTTT. It is translated as CASKGNTEAFF.